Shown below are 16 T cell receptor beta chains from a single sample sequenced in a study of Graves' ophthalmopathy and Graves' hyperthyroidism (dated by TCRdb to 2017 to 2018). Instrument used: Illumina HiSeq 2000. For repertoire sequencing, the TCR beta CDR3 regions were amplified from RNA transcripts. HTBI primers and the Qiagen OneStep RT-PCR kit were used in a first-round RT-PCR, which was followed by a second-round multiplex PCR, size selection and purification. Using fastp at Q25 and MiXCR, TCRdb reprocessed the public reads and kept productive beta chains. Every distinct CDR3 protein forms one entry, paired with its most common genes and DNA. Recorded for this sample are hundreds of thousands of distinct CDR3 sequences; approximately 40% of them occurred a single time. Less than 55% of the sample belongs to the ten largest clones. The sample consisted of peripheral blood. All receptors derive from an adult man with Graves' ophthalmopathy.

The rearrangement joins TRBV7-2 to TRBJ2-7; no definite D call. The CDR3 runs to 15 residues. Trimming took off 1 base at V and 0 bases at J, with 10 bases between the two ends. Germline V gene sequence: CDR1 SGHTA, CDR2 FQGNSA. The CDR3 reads CASSLDQQSSYEQYF. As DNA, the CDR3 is TGTGCCAGCAGCTTAGACCAGCAGAGCTCCTACGAGCAGTACTTC.

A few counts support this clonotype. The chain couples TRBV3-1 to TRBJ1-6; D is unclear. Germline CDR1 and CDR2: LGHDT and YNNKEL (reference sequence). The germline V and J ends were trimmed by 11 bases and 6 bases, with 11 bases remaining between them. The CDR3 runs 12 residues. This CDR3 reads CAAKNSNSPLHF. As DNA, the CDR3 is TGTGCCGCAAAAAATAGTAATTCACCCCTCCACTTT.

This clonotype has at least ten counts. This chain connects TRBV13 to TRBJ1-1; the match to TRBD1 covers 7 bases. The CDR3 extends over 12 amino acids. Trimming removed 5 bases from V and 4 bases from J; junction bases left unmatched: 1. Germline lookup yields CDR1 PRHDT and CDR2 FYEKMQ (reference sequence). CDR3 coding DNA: TGTGCCAGCAGCGGGGACAGCACTGAAGCTTTCTTT. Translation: CASSGDSTEAFF.

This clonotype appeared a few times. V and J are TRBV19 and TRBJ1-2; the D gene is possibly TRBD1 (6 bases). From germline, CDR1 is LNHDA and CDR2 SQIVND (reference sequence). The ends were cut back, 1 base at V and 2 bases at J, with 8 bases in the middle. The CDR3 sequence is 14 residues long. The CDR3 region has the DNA TGTGCCAGTAGTATAGCCCAGGGGAACTATGGCTACACCTTC. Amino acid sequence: CASSIAQGNYGYTF.

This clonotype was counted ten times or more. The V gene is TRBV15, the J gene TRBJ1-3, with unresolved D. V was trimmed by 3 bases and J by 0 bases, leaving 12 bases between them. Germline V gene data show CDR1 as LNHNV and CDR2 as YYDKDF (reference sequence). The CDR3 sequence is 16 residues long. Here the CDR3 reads CATSSFFQSSGNTIYF. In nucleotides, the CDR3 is TGTGCCACCAGCAGTTTTTTTCAAAGCTCTGGAAACACCATATATTTT.

The CDR3 protein is CASRRTGTASANEKLFF. The CDR3, as DNA: TGTGCCAGCAGACGGACAGGTACCGCATCCGCTAATGAAAAACTGTTTTTT. The chain is built from TRBV2 and TRBJ1-4; 7 bases align to TRBD1. The CDR3 spans 17 residues. With 6 bases clipped from V and 3 bases from J, the junction kept 13 bases outside the gene matches. Per germline, CDR1 SNHLY and CDR2 FYNNEI.

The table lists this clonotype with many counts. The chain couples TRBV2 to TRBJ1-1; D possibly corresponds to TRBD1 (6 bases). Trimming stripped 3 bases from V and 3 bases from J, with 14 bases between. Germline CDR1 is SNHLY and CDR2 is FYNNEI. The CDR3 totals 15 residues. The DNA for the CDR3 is TGTGCCAGCAGTGATCCCACAGGGTGGGACACTGAAGCTTTCTTT. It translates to CASSDPTGWDTEAFF. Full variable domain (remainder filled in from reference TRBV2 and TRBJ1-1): EPEVTQTPSHQVTQMGQEVILRCVPISNHLYFYWYRQILGQKVEFLVSFYNNEISEKSEIFDDQFSVERPDGSNFTLKIRSTKLEDSAMYFCASSDPTGWDTEAFFGQGTRLTVV.

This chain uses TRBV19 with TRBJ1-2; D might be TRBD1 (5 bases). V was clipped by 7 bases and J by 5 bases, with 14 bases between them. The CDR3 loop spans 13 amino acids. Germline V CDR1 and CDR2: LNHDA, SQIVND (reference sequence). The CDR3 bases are TGTGCCAGTACCCAAGGGGTTCGGTATGGCTACACCTTC. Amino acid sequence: CASTQGVRYGYTF. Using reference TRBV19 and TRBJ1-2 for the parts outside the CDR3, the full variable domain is DGGITQSPKYLFRKEGQNVTLSCEQNLNHDAMYWYRQDPGQGLRLIYYSQIVNDFQKGDIAEGYSVSREKKESFPLTVTSAQKNPTAFYLCASTQGVRYGYTFGSGTRLTVV.

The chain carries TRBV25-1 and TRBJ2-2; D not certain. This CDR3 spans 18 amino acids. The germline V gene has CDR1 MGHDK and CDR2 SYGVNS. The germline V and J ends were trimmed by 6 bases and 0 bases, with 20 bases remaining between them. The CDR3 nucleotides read TGTGCCAGCAGCCAAAAGCCGGAAGGGATCGCGAACACCGGGGAGCTGTTTTTT. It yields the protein CASSQKPEGIANTGELFF.

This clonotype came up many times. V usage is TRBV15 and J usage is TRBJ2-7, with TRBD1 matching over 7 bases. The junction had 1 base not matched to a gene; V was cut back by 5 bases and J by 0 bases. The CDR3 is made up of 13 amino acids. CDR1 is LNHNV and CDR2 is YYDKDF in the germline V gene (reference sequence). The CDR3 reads CATSGQASYEQYF. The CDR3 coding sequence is TGTGCCACCAGCGGACAGGCCTCCTACGAGCAGTACTTC.

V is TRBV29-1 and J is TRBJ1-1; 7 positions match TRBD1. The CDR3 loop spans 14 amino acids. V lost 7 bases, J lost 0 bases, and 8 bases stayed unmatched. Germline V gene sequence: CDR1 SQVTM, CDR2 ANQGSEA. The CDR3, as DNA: TGCAGCGGTACAGGGGACATTATGAACACTGAAGCTTTCTTT. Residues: CSGTGDIMNTEAFF.

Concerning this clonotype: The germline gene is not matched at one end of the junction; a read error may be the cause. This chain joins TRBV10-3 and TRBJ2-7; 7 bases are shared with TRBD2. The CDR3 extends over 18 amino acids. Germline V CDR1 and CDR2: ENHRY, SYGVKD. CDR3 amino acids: CASSYDFILSERDYEQYF. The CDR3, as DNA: TGTGCCAGCAGTTACGATTTTATACTGAGTGAGCGGGACTACGAGCAGTACTTC.

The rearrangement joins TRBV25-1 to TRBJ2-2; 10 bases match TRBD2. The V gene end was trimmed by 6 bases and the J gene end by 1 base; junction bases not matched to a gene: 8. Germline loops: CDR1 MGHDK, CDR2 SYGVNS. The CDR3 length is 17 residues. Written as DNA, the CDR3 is TGTGCCAGCAGCCAACCTAGCGGGGGACGGAACACCGGGGAGCTGTTTTTT. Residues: CASSQPSGGRNTGELFF.

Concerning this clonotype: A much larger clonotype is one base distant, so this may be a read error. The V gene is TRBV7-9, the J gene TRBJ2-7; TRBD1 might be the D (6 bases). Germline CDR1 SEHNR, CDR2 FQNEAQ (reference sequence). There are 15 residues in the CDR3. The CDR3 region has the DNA TGTGCCGGCAGCTTAGGTTCAGGGGAAACCTACGAGCAGTACTTC. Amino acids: CAGSLGSGETYEQYF.

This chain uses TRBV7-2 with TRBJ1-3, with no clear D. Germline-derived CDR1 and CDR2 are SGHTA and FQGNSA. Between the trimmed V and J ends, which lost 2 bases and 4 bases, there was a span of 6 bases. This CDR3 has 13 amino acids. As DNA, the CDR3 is TGTGCCAGCAGCTTAAGCCAAGGAAACACCATATATTTT. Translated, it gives CASSLSQGNTIYF.

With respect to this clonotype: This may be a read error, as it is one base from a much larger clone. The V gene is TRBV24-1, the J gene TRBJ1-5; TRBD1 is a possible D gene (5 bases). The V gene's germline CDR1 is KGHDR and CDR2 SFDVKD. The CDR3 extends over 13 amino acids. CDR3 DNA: TGTGCCAGCAGTAACTGGGACCGGCAGCCCCAGCATTTT. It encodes CASSNWDRQPQHF.